This TCR beta chain is from a study of cytomegalovirus exposure and HLA in healthy donors (dated by TCRdb to about 2017). As for the study more broadly: According to a later analysis, the roughly 120 validation repertoires were produced on the same platform as the approximately 610 repertoires of the first cohort. The aim of the study was to test whether cataloging public T cell receptors could identify signatures of past pathogen exposure. In addition to the first cohort of approximately 670 subjects, a separate validation cohort of about 120 different subjects was used. To predict cytomegalovirus infection status, the study brought together high-throughput TCR immunosequencing, statistical association of individual TCRs with disease status, and machine learning.

Donors formed part of the validation cohort, which comprised about 130 subjects and was distinct from the first cohort of under 850 subjects. With respect to this clone: It lacks a known antigen. Base qualities are not at hand, and no much larger clone is one base apart.

Its CDR3 holds 16 amino acids, cysteine through phenylalanine. The retained sequence is limited to the CDR3, 48 bases, with the frame set at the first base. Looking up the germline V gene (reference sequence) yields CDR1 LNHDA and CDR2 SQIVND. V and J are trimmed by 5 bases and 1 base, and the gene matches miss 7 bases of the junction. Libraries were built with the immunoSEQ multiplex PCR assay. Under the source paper's analysis protocol: To diagnose cytomegalovirus status from the catalog of TCR beta chain sequences, a statistical classification framework was built. What TCRdb holds here is the immuneACCESS table cut down to in-frame rearrangements. Part of the clones is not present; checked against another copy, under half of the missing clones reflect an unresolved V gene, and the others are unexplained. V and J calls and clone size are as listed in that table; D and trimming were resolved from the DNA. For this sample there are 250,000 to 300,000 clones; 85% to 90% appear just once. The ten largest clonotypes hold 0.3% to 0.4% of the sample.

Beyond this particular receptor, the publication reports: A later analysis found that TCRs clustered in the first cohort also tended to co-occur in the approximately 120 validation repertoires, with more than 90% of cluster scores above 0. Most TCR sequences were seen in very few donors, while some public TCRs were found in many individuals. A later analysis lacked HLA typing for the validation cohort, so it scored co-occurrence in that cohort across all 110 or so repertoires. It was suggested by the authors that the approach could potentially be generalized to other disease states and immunological phenotypes. A total of 150 to 200 TCR beta chains were listed by the study as associated with cytomegalovirus. In both the original and validation cohorts, the classifier was reported to diagnose cytomegalovirus status with high specificity and sensitivity. In vitro tests confirmed that three of the cytomegalovirus-associated TCR beta chains recognize cytomegalovirus antigens.

Sequences were obtained from PBMCs. The receptor's source is a young woman in good health and CMV-seronegative. This chain joins TRBV19 to TRBJ2-1; 8 central nucleotides agree with TRBD2. The DNA is TGTGCCAGTAGTCTCCTCGCGGGGGGATCCTACAATGAGCAGTTCTTC. Translated, it reads CASSLLAGGSYNEQFF.